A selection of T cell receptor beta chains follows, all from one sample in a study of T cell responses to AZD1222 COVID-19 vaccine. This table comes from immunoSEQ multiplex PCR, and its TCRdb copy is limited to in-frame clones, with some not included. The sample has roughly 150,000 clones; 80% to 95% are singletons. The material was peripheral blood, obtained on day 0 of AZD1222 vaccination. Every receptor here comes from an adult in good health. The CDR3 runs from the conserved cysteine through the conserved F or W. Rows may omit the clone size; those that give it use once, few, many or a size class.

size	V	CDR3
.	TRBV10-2	CASSESMRVDTQYF
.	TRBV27	CASSPRLAGRNNEQFF
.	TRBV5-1	CASSPDSGYNQPQHF
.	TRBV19	CASSRGPGGTEAFF
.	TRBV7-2	CASSLDRSSYNEQFF
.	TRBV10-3	CAISDRGKLGNTIYF
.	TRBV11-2	CASSARGRGTEAFF
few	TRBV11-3	CASSSQGLGVNTEAFF
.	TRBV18	CASSPGGNQPQHF
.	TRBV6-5	CASGTMRGAKEKLFF
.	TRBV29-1	CSVAGLATDTQYF
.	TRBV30	CAWSLRTNYGYTF
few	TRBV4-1	CASSQDGTGHTDTQYF
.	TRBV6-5	CASSYSSGRGGYTF
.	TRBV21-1	CAGQGYRRLISRFCTDTQYF
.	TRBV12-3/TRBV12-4	CASSSRGYTF
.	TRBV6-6	CASRPLGREYEQYF
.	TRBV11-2	CASSLRIPAGHSYNEQFF
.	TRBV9	CASSLDRGTEAFF
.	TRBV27	CASREGSGYGYTF
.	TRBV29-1	CSVVQDRAYEQYF
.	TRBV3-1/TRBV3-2	CASSDRGGNTEAFF
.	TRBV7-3	CASSHLGRAQETQYF
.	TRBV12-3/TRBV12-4	CASSLGPTYEQYF
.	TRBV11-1	CASSLNWVSTDTQYF
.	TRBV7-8	CASRGDTGRPVWPQHF
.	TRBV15	CATSSRASYNEQFF
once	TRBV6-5	CASSYSRRTSGPPQYF
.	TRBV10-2	CASSDFYGRLTGNTIYF
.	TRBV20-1	CSASGHNEQFF
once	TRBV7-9	CASSSLQGAEADTQYF
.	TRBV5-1	CASRPPGWGMGNGYTF
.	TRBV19	CASSAKPGLAGDTQYF
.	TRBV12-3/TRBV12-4	CASAPLLGEAFF
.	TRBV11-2	CASSPRIGDRGSYEQYF
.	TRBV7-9	CASSMNLYGYTF
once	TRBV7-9	CASSFQGGPTTNEKLFF
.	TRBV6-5	CASRQGGPYEQYF
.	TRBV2	CASSDRWQQYF
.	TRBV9	CASSVGGKETQYF
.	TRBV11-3	CASSLVAGELFF
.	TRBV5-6	CASSQGTSNQPQHF
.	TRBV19	CASSNRAPYEQYF
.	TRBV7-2	CASSLGTVSNQPQHF
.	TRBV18	CASSWTGNQPQHF
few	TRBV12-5	CASGLIPLGRPSATNEKLFF
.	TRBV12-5	CASGFEYNEQFF
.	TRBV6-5	CASSRDRGDTEAFF
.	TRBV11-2	CASSTGPSSYEQYF
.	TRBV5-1	CASSLGGTDNYGYTF
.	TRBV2	CASSEVGRLTDVEKLFF
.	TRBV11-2	CASSLDRYNQPQHF
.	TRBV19	CASREVWGQNSNQPQHF
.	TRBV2	CASSLQQATNEKLFF
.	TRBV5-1	CASSVVSGSWTEAFF
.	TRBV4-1	CASSQESPSSYNEQFF